A selection of T cell receptor beta chains follows, all from one sample in a study of cytomegalovirus exposure and HLA in healthy donors. Using immunoSEQ multiplex PCR, the repertoire was profiled, and TCRdb retains in-frame clones only, with some absent. The sample has approximately 150,000 clones, about 72% seen once. The specimen was PBMCs. Source of these receptors: a man aged 30 to 45 in good health and CMV-seropositive. CDR3s include the opening cysteine and the closing phenylalanine or tryptophan. Fields, in order: clone size, V gene, J gene, CDR3 protein. The size field is filled for only some rows; it gives once, few, many or a size class.

>NA|TRBV29-1|TRBJ2-3
CSGTSGGYTDTQYF
>NA|TRBV5-1|TRBJ2-3
CASSFISTDTQYF
>NA|TRBV28|TRBJ2-1
CASRAGGPYEQFF
>NA|TRBV18|TRBJ1-3
CASSPSQGSLSGNTIYF
>NA|TRBV28|NA
CAKTGQSATYEQYF
>once|TRBV28|TRBJ1-3
CASSSGQPGNTIYF
>NA|TRBV10-3|TRBJ2-2
CAISGGQGVDTGELFF
>NA|TRBV6-1|TRBJ2-7
CASSEYPGYEQYF
>NA|TRBV5-1|TRBJ1-6
CASTEGKNSPLHF
>few|TRBV29-1|TRBJ1-5
CSARDSNANQPQHF
>few|TRBV7-6|TRBJ2-1
CASSRGGFYNEQFF
>NA|TRBV5-1|TRBJ2-3
CASSLSSGSTDTQYF
>NA|TRBV9|TRBJ1-1
CASSPRQGAQNTEAFF
>NA|TRBV19|TRBJ1-1
CASSIAQGTDTEAFF
>NA|TRBV10-3|TRBJ2-3
CAISEGGELTDTQYF
>NA|TRBV5-4|TRBJ2-2
CASSLAVQGLGSHRGAVF
>NA|TRBV2|TRBJ1-5
CASEEQSSYQPQHF
>NA|TRBV28|TRBJ2-7
CASRSPGQGTYEQYF
>NA|TRBV6-6|TRBJ1-1
CASSSQGFTEAFF
>NA|TRBV5-1|TRBJ2-1
CASSLDPTNEQFF
>NA|TRBV27|TRBJ2-7
CASSLSWVGSEQYF
>NA|TRBV7-9|TRBJ1-4
CASSLVLEGEKLFF
>NA|TRBV5-4|TRBJ2-5
CASSRRGEETQYF
>NA|TRBV19|TRBJ1-2
CASRFRTDLWGYTF
>NA|TRBV7-2|TRBJ1-2
CASRMPGIGGYTF
>NA|TRBV20-1|TRBJ2-3
CSAKLEWQYF
>NA|TRBV19|TRBJ1-5
CASSPYGQLNQPQHF
>NA|TRBV2|TRBJ1-1
CASSEEVEMNTEAFF
>NA|TRBV7-9|TRBJ2-7
CASSFSSGYEQYF
>NA|TRBV10-3|TRBJ1-3
CAISEAGAGGNTIYF
>NA|TRBV7-9|TRBJ2-3
CASSLGRGRFGADTQYF
>NA|TRBV18|TRBJ2-5
CASSAPDRAETQYF
>NA|TRBV4-1|TRBJ2-2
CASSQVTGVATGELFF
>few|TRBV4-2|TRBJ2-1
CASSQDILYNEQFF
>NA|TRBV6-6|TRBJ1-3
CASKINLDSGNTIYF